Below, 4 T cell receptor beta chains from the same sample are listed, as sequenced in a study of blood T cells in healthy people across ages. Primed by a sample-barcoded 5' primer and a J-beta primer mix, a second PCR proceeded for roughly 6 to 12 cycles. Each CDR3 protein gets one entry after TCRdb re-called the 5' RACE reads with MiXCR. The sample records roughly 560,000 distinct CDR3 sequences, less than 25% being singletons. This sample also appeared in a second study, on T cells of mothers and their children.

The source material was blood. These receptors all stem from a boy aged 5-17 years in good health.

This clonotype was seen only once. The chain combines TRBV7-2 with TRBJ2-4; D assignment may be TRBD1 or TRBD2 (5 bases each). Germline V gives CDR1 SGHTA, CDR2 FQGNSA. Trimming pared 7 bases from V and 8 bases from J, leaving 18 bases between. This CDR3 has 14 amino acids. CDR3 nucleotide sequence: TGTGCCAGCAAAGAAAGTGGGGGATTGGACATTCAGTACTTC. Encoded protein: CASKESGGLDIQYF.

This clonotype appeared a few times. The V call is TRBV12-3 or TRBV12-4, the J call TRBJ2-1; 11 nucleotides align to TRBD2. The V gene end was trimmed by 11 bases and the J gene end by 6 bases; junction bases not matched to a gene: 6. This CDR3 is 13 amino acids long. DNA of the CDR3: TGTGCCGAAAGACTAGCGGGAACCAATGAGCAGTTCTTC. Its protein product is CAERLAGTNEQFF.

There are a few counts of this clonotype. This rearrangement joins TRBV7-3 to TRBJ2-1; 8 bases are a match to TRBD2. Unmatched junction bases numbered 3, after V lost 1 base and J lost 1 base. Germline V lookup: CDR1 SGHTA, CDR2 FQGTGA. The CDR3 sequence is 16 residues long. The CDR3 reads CASSLMAGGSYNEQFF. The CDR3 nucleotides read TGTGCCAGCAGCTTAATGGCGGGAGGTTCCTACAATGAGCAGTTCTTC. The complete variable domain, with remaining parts taken from reference TRBV7-3 and TRBJ2-1, reads GAGVSQTPSNKVTEKGKYVELRCDPISGHTALYWYRQSLGQGPEFLIYFQGTGAADDSGLPNDRFFAVRPEGSVSTLKIQRTERGDSAVYLCASSLMAGGSYNEQFFGPGTRLTVL.

The DNA for the CDR3 is TGCGCCAGCAGCTTGAGTGGGCGAGTTGAAGCTTTCTTT. Its translation is CASSLSGRVEAFF. The chain carries TRBV5-1 and TRBJ1-1; the D is unclear. Germline lookup yields CDR1 SGHRS and CDR2 YFSETQ. This CDR3 spans 13 amino acids. V was clipped by 1 base and J by 7 bases, with 11 bases between them.